This T cell receptor (beta chain) was sequenced for a study of T cell responses to AZD1222 COVID-19 vaccine. V was cut by 1 base and J by 2 bases, with 13 bases left in between. The CDR3 extends over 15 amino acids. Germline V lookup: CDR1 SGHRS, CDR2 YFSETQ. Clones were sequenced by immunoSEQ multiplex PCR, and TCRdb holds only the in-frame ones, with some missing. This table holds approximately 100,000 clones, roughly 90% found once. The material was peripheral blood, obtained on day 0 of AZD1222 vaccination. The receptor was derived from an adult in good health. The chain employs TRBV5-1 and TRBJ2-7; D call uncertain. The CDR3 DNA reads as TGCGCCAGCAGCTTGAGGTCAGGCGCTACCTACGAGCAGTACTTC. Translation gives CASSLRSGATYEQYF.